The 6 T cell receptor beta chains in this list originate from one sample, sequenced in a study of control samples from healthy donors and cancer patients. Sequencing was performed with immunoSEQ multiplex PCR; in TCRdb, only in-frame clones are kept and a portion is missing. The table records 100,000 to 150,000 clones, roughly nine tenths of them present only once. The sequenced sample was blood. The receptors originated from a man between 18 and 29 years old in good health.

This clone appeared once. This chain uses TRBV18 with TRBJ1-1, with TRBD1 matching over 8 bases. The V segment lost 2 bases and the J segment 0 bases; nucleotides outside the gene matches: 2. Per germline, CDR1 KGHSH and CDR2 LQKENI. There are 15 residues in the CDR3. CDR3 region: CASSPGTGLNTEAFF. CDR3 nucleotides: TGTGCCAGCTCACCAGGGACAGGACTGAACACTGAAGCTTTCTTT.

The rearrangement links TRBV21-1 to TRBJ2-5; the D call of TRBD2 is as the table states it, not checked on the DNA. TRBV21-1 is a pseudogene locus. CDR3 size: 16 residues. In DNA, the CDR3 is TGTGCCAGCAGCAAAGCGAGGGCGGTCCGGGGAAAGACCCAGTACTTC. This sequence encodes CASSKARAVRGKTQYF.

This chain links TRBV30 with TRBJ2-1; D remains unclear. The CDR3 is 12 amino acids. Germline V gene data show CDR1 as GTSNPN and CDR2 as SVGIG (reference sequence). Trimming shortened V by 5 bases and J by 5 bases, and 10 bases separated the two germline ends. CDR3 sequence (DNA): TGTGCCTGGGGAGACCCGGACAATGAGCAGTTCTTC. As protein: CAWGDPDNEQFF.

The rearrangement links TRBV13 to TRBJ2-7; possible D gene TRBD1, 5 bases. The V gene's germline CDR1 is PRHDT and CDR2 FYEKMQ (reference sequence). This CDR3 region has 14 residues. Trimming took off 2 bases at V and 2 bases at J, with 10 bases between the two ends. CDR3 coding DNA: TGTGCCAGCAGCTTAACAGGCCTTACCTACGAGCAGTACTTC. Its protein is CASSLTGLTYEQYF.

This clone was counted between two and nine times. V usage is TRBV5-4 and J usage is TRBJ2-3, with D uncertain. CDR3 length: 13 residues. V lost 0 bases and J 6 bases, leaving 8 bases between the germline ends. Germline loops: CDR1 SGHNT, CDR2 YYREEE (reference sequence). The CDR3 sequence: CASSLDELDTQYF. CDR3 DNA: TGTGCCAGCAGCTTGGATGAGTTGGATACGCAGTATTTT. Combining the CDR3 with reference TRBV5-4 and TRBJ2-3 gives the whole variable domain ETGVTQSPTHLIKTRGQQVTLRCSSQSGHNTVSWYQQALGQGPQFIFQYYREEENGRGNFPPRFSGLQFPNYSSELNVNALELDDSALYLCASSLDELDTQYFGPGTRLTVL.

The chain carries TRBV3-1 (or the pseudogene TRBV3-2) and TRBJ1-1; the D gene is possibly TRBD1 (6 bases). Trimming took off 3 bases at V and 5 bases at J, with 19 bases between the two ends. This CDR3 comprises 16 residues. From germline, CDR1 is LGHDT and CDR2 YNNKEL (reference sequence). The CDR3 loop is CASSQGHTGGKTEAFF. The CDR3 DNA reads as TGTGCCAGCAGCCAGGGACACACAGGCGGGAAGACTGAAGCTTTCTTT.